These T cell receptor beta chains were read from a single sample in a study of shared clonotypes between healthy human individuals. Only in-frame clones appear in the TCRdb table, and some are missing; sequencing was by immunoSEQ multiplex PCR. The sample comprises roughly 510,000 clones, over 60% of which are singletons, and under 15% rests with the top ten. The sequencing sample was made of PBMCs. These receptor sequences come from a woman aged 40 to 50 in good health. Some clones in this sample may be carry-over from other donors' samples. Each CDR3 is given with its conserved first and last residue. The order of the fields is D gene, V gene, clone size, J gene, CDR3 protein, CDR3 DNA. The D gene is left open where the match is weak. Part of the rows lack a size; the others show once, few, many or a class for expanded clones.

>-|TRBV6-1|-|TRBJ2-2
CASSGFEGTGELFF
TGTGCCAGCAGTGGCTTTGAAGGAACCGGGGAGCTGTTTTTT
>-|TRBV5-4|-|TRBJ2-1
CASSLPGPQNEQFF
TGTGCCAGCAGCTTGCCGGGACCCCAAAATGAGCAGTTCTTC
>-|TRBV10-3|-|TRBJ1-2
CAISRGSMDYGYTF
TGTGCCATCAGTCGAGGGAGTATGGACTATGGCTACACCTTC
>-|TRBV5-1|-|TRBJ1-3
CASSLGQNGNTIYF
TGCGCCAGCAGCTTGGGACAGAACGGAAACACCATATATTTT
>-|TRBV27|-|TRBJ2-2
CASSLHPGGQFLGTGELFF
TGTGCCAGCAGTTTACATCCCGGGGGACAATTTTTGGGCACCGGGGAGCTGTTTTTT
>TRBD2|TRBV4-3|many|TRBJ2-1
CASSHVLASGGEQFF
TGCGCCAGCAGCCACGTCCTGGCTAGCGGGGGTGAGCAGTTCTTC
>-|TRBV19|-|TRBJ2-7
CASSIGGLDEQYF
TGTGCCAGTAGTATCGGGGGGCTCGACGAGCAGTACTTC
>-|TRBV6-5|-|TRBJ1-5
CASSRGRSGNQPQHF
TGTGCCAGCAGCCGGGGACGGTCAGGCAATCAGCCCCAGCATTTT
>-|TRBV7-8|-|TRBJ2-3
CASSLPREDTQYF
TGTGCCAGCAGCTTGCCTCGAGAGGATACGCAGTATTTT
>TRBD2|TRBV28|-|TRBJ2-3
CASSFRLAVVTDTQYF
TGTGCCAGCAGTTTTCGTCTAGCGGTGGTCACAGATACGCAGTATTTT
>-|TRBV28|-|TRBJ2-4
CASSSSRGAKNIQYF
TGTGCCAGCAGTTCGTCCAGAGGGGCCAAAAACATTCAGTACTTC
>-|TRBV10-3|-|TRBJ2-1
CAITEGQDSYNEQFF
TGTGCCATCACCGAGGGGCAGGACTCCTACAATGAGCAGTTCTTC
>TRBD2|TRBV2|-|TRBJ2-1
CASASGRALGEQFF
TGTGCCAGCGCGAGCGGGAGGGCCCTCGGTGAGCAGTTCTTC
>-|TRBV9|-|TRBJ2-7
CASSVGEGLAYEQYF
TGTGCCAGCAGCGTAGGTGAGGGCCTTGCCTACGAGCAGTACTTC
>-|TRBV25-1|-|TRBJ1-2
CASSGGYGYTF
TGTGCCAGCAGTGGAGGGTACGGCTACACCTTC
>TRBD2|TRBV29-1|few|TRBJ2-5
CSVGEGTQYF
TGCAGCGTTGGGGAGGGGACCCAGTACTTC
>-|TRBV18|once|TRBJ2-7
CASSPGRVGHEQYF
TGTGCCAGCTCACCCGGACGAGTAGGTCACGAGCAGTACTTC
>-|TRBV27|-|TRBJ2-1
CASQGGGLSPLNGQFF
TGTGCCAGCCAAGGGGGGGGACTTTCCCCTCTTAACGGGCAGTTCTTC
>TRBD2|TRBV7-2|-|TRBJ2-1
CASSSQWGLAGGYNEQFF
TGTGCCAGCAGCTCCCAGTGGGGACTAGCGGGAGGGTACAATGAGCAGTTCTTC
>-|TRBV29-1|once|TRBJ2-7
CSVQFPDFYEQYF
TGCAGCGTCCAGTTCCCCGACTTTTACGAGCAGTACTTC
>-|TRBV27|-|TRBJ2-3
CASSYSGHTDTQYF
TGTGCCAGCAGCTACTCGGGACACACAGATACGCAGTATTTT
>-|TRBV7-3|few|TRBJ1-2
CASSLESRGRSGYTF
TGTGCCAGCAGCTTAGAATCGCGGGGTAGGAGCGGCTACACCTTC
>-|TRBV7-8|-|TRBJ2-5
CASSLGRGPQETQYF
TGTGCCAGCAGCTTAGGGAGGGGGCCCCAAGAGACCCAGTACTTC
>-|TRBV30|-|TRBJ2-3
CAWSGSRDTQYF
TGTGCCTGGAGTGGCTCGCGTGATACGCAGTATTTT
>-|TRBV11-3|-|TRBJ2-2
CASGVPNTGELFF
TGTGCCAGCGGGGTACCGAACACCGGGGAGCTGTTTTTT
>TRBD1|TRBV6-6|-|TRBJ1-5
CASSKTGGTAAQHF
TGTGCCAGCAGTAAGACAGGGGGCACAGCGGCCCAGCATTTT
>-|TRBV7-9|-|TRBJ1-1
CASSLQGMNTEAFF
TGTGCCAGCAGCTTACAGGGAATGAACACTGAAGCTTTCTTT
>-|TRBV7-9|-|TRBJ1-4
CASADRKLFF
TGTGCCAGCGCCGATCGAAAACTGTTTTTT
>-|TRBV2|-|TRBJ2-5
CASSWAGQETQYF
TGTGCCAGCAGTTGGGCAGGCCAAGAGACCCAGTACTTC
>TRBD2|TRBV7-8|-|TRBJ2-5
CASSLGLAVGETQYF
TGTGCCAGCAGCTTGGGCCTAGCGGTAGGGGAGACCCAGTACTTC
>-|TRBV2|few|TRBJ1-1
CASRGGRFTEAFF
TGTGCCAGCAGGGGTGGACGGTTCACTGAAGCTTTCTTT
>-|TRBV7-3|-|TRBJ2-2
CASSLTLAGELFF
TGTGCCAGCAGCTTAACCCTGGCCGGGGAGCTGTTTTTT